This TCR beta chain derives from a study of cytomegalovirus exposure and HLA in healthy donors. On this clone: Its antigen remains unidentified.

CDR3 length: 14 residues. The germline V gene encodes CDR1 MGHDK and CDR2 SYGVNS. V lost 2 bases to trimming and J lost 7 bases; unmatched junction nucleotides: 6. PCR primers comprised 60 Vbeta and 13 Jbeta primers. Some clones are missing from TCRdb's copy, which holds only in-frame ones; the method was immunoSEQ multiplex PCR. The sample totals around 52,000 clones. Regarding the study as a whole: Immune exposure information available was restricted to CMV serostatus. Reportedly, a later analysis found an Asian-associated ancestry cluster had fewer N-insertions than the approximately 700-donor mean. V- and J-gene trimming of TCR beta was linked (in a later analysis) to a missense DCLRE1C variant.

Material for sequencing was PBMCs. The TCR sequence derives from a man between 40 and 49 years old in good health and CMV-seropositive. The chain recombines TRBV25-1 with TRBJ2-5, with 8 positions matching TRBD2. Written as DNA, the CDR3 is TGTGCCAGCAGTGAACCCGGGAGGGCGGGGACCCAGTACTTC. As protein: CASSEPGRAGTQYF.